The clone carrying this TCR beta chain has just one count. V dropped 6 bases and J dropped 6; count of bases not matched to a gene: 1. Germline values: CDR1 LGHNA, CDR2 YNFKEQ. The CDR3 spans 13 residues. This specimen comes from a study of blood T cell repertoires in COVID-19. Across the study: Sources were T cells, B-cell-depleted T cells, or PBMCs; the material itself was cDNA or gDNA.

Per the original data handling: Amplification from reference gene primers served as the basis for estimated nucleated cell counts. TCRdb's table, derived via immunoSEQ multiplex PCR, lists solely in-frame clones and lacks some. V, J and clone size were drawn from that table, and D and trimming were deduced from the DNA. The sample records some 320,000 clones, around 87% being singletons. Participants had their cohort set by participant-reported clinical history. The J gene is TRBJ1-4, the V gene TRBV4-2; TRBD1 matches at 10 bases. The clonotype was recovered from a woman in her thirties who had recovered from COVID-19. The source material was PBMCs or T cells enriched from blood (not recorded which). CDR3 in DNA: TGTGCCAGCAGGGACAGGGGGGATGAAAAACTGTTTTTT. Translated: CASRDRGDEKLFF.